This T cell receptor beta chain was recovered during a study of cytomegalovirus exposure and HLA in healthy donors (dated by TCRdb to 2016 to 2017). About the full investigation: According to an earlier analysis of a few hundred of the donors, about 179 million T cells yielded some 110 million unique TCR beta sequences and 276 Gb of sequence data. Roughly 300 gigabases of sequencing data and roughly 90 million unique TCR sequences were included in an early release covering roughly 600 HLA-typed donors. Among the roughly 400 genotyped donors, 75% to 90% belonged to the genetic ancestry cluster associated with self-reported Caucasian donors. The aim of the study was to test whether cataloging public T cell receptors could identify signatures of past pathogen exposure. The T cell repertoires of 670 or so subjects were profiled by immunosequencing and related to cytomegalovirus serostatus. In addition to the first cohort of 666 subjects, a separate validation cohort of 120 different subjects was used. To predict cytomegalovirus infection status, the study brought together high-throughput TCR immunosequencing, statistical association of individual TCRs with disease status, and machine learning. In a later analysis, previously published TCR beta repertoires from some 640 donors were re-analyzed and high-resolution HLA genotyping was added so that TCR occurrence patterns could be studied. Rather than using new phenotypic data, the later analysis identified candidate immune exposures from TCR beta sequences and from how often those sequences occurred across donors. To decide whether each TCR beta V gene segment behaved as functional or pseudogenic, an earlier analysis of some 600 of the donors relied on high-throughput TCR beta sequencing. Donor age, sex, ethnicity and CMV serostatus were compiled alongside the repertoire data. A later genetic analysis took genome-wide SNP genotypes for about three fifths of the roughly 700 donors and used that subset as a discovery cohort. Every discovery cohort repertoire had been produced on one sequencing platform. HLA typing included class I and class II loci at four-digit resolution. Typing coverage varied by locus: roughly 629-640 donors for A, B, C, DRB1 and DQB1; roughly 500 for DQA1; about 600 for DPA1; around 490 for DPB1. Five DR-DQ haplotypes were treated as single units for association and clustering because of strong linkage in the cohort. Among around 400 genotyped donors of the cohort, an average of around 240,000 unique TCR beta nucleotide sequences were sequenced per donor, approximately 20% of them non-productive. Summary of the overall study and its limitations: Broadly in line with IMGT annotations, most TCR beta V segments showed up in productive rearrangements about 87% or about 30% of the time in an earlier analysis of several hundred of the donors. A total of fewer than 200 TCR beta chains were listed by the study as associated with cytomegalovirus. The classifier was reported to diagnose cytomegalovirus status with high specificity and sensitivity in both the original and validation cohorts. Assigning TCR associations to individual alleles was difficult when HLA alleles, especially DR and DQ, strongly co-occurred. Because HLA typing was missing for some donors at each locus, association tests included only the typed subset. A cluster of highly shared sequence variants was judged likely to represent a technical artifact of the sequencing pipeline. Correlated functional status among segregating V segments might be attributable to linkage disequilibrium, but an unknown experimental factor could not be ruled out. Compared with equally common non-associated chains, HLA-associated TCR beta chains in a later analysis were more clonally expanded and had lower generation probabilities. According to a later analysis, TCR association rates differed among HLA loci, with DRB1 alleles showing the most associated TCRs and HLA-C alleles showing the fewest. The presence/absence analyses assumed that sequencing depth was roughly uniform across donors, and that assumption may not be true. The 87-base-pair reads could not distinguish some IMGT-functional V segments, including TRBV6-2 and TRBV6-3, so those segments were excluded. In this cohort, only TCR beta chains were sequenced, and detectable features were limited by the absence of alpha or paired-chain data. Immune exposure information for the cohort was limited to CMV serostatus. According to a later genetic analysis, donors in an Asian-associated ancestry cluster had fewer N-insertions in productive TCRs than the approximately 700-donor mean. A further reported finding was that TCR beta sequences accurately predicted the HLA-A and HLA-B alleles for most subjects in the first cohort. Three of the identified cytomegalovirus-associated TCR beta chains were confirmed in vitro to be specific for cytomegalovirus antigens. A later genetic analysis associated a missense DCLRE1C variant with V-gene and J-gene trimming of TCR beta chains, and an independent cohort replicated the association. Because counts were too low, about 18 rarely observed V segments, including chromosome 9 orphons, were left out of the earlier analysis of several hundred of the donors. In a later analysis, most CMV-associated TCR beta chains were found to appear HLA-restricted, with HLA associations seemingly driven largely by CMV exposure. In a later analysis, several top co-occurrence clusters were reported to appear linked to parvovirus B19, influenza, CMV and Epstein-Barr virus. At a false discovery rate of 0.05, a later analysis linked some 18,000 TCR beta sequences to specific HLA alleles. Across donors, most TCR sequences were observed very rarely, whereas some public TCRs were present in many individuals. According to the authors, the approach could potentially be generalized to other disease states and immunological phenotypes.

A word on this clone: This clone's antigen is unknown. Qualities for individual bases were not recorded, and no much larger clone is one base off.

The cohort was made up of 666 healthy bone marrow donors. Cohort members were all nominally healthy when sampled, although unrecorded immune exposures were likely present. The donor was CMV seropositive and was included in the group of about 290 seropositive cohort members. A peripheral blood sample was collected from each donor, and TCR beta sequencing was performed on peripheral blood mononuclear cells. The Qiagen DNeasy Blood Extraction Kit was used to extract genomic DNA from the blood cell samples. The method was the immunoSEQ multiplex PCR assay. For the multiplex PCR, a mixture combining 60 forward primers for TCR Vbeta segments and 13 reverse primers for TCR Jbeta segments was used. Amplification of the CDR3 region of rearranged TCR beta genes was performed with a multiplex PCR assay on genomic DNA. The Illumina HiSeq System was used to sequence the amplified TCR beta libraries as 87-base-pair reads. As for the original processing: A later analysis counted about 80 million unique TCR beta chains across the 500 to 850 repertoires, and about 10 million of these chains were shared by at least two donors. Raw reads were error-corrected and collapsed into unique sequences by a nearest-neighbor algorithm in which closely related sequences were merged to remove PCR and sequencing errors. Alignment of CDR3 sequences to IMGT reference sequences was used to assign V, D and J gene segments. For a sequence to be retained, a match of at least six nucleotides to both a V gene segment and a J gene segment was required. Rearrangements were classified as productive when the CDR3 lacked stop codons and remained in frame with V and J, and all other rearrangements were classified as non-productive. Following IMGT convention, CDR3 was defined as the stretch from the second conserved V-encoded cysteine to the conserved J-encoded phenylalanine. The earlier analysis of 450 to 750 of the donors excluded any sequence lacking an unambiguous match to a single V gene segment. An earlier analysis of a few hundred of the donors classified V segments as functional when productive rearrangements were above 56.7% and as segregating when the standard deviation between donors was above 5%. A statistical classification framework was built for diagnosing cytomegalovirus status from the catalog of TCR beta chain sequences. In a later analysis, TCR nucleotide sequences were compared against IMGT/GENE-DB human TR gene sequences so that V and J genes could be assigned. The TCRdist pipeline was used in a later analysis to assign CDR3 sequences and most-parsimonious VDJ recombination scenarios. In a later analysis, every TCR beta chain was defined by the combination of its CDR3 amino acid sequence and its V-gene family, and reads without a unique V-gene family were dropped. As a way to deal with suspected cross-contamination and a sequencing artifact, a later analysis dropped 500 to 700 nucleotide sequences that were highly shared and had low generation probability. For each public chain, a later analysis derived a clonal expansion index from normalized ranks of inferred template counts within each repertoire. In a later analysis, generation probabilities were computed with a VDJ recombination model fitted to out-of-frame rearrangements, and the resulting probabilities were checked against IGoR. In a later analysis, TCR-TCR, TCR-HLA and TCR-CMV co-occurrence was scored with hypergeometric tests, and a repertoire-size bias correction was applied to TCR pairs. False discovery rates were estimated in a later analysis by permuting HLA or CMV assignments 20 times. In a later analysis, co-occurring TCRs were grouped with DBSCAN, and TCRdist sequence similarity was added when clustering was performed within HLA-allele-positive subsets. Co-occurrence clustering excluded repertoires with fewer than 30,000 or more than 120,000 public chains, plus five with anomalous nucleotide sharing. TCRdb obtained this table from immuneACCESS and retained in-frame rearrangements with V and J assigned. These tables miss some clones; where compared with another copy, unresolved V genes account for less than half of the shortfall, and the remainder is unexplained. The V and J calls and clone size come from that table; D and trimming were worked out from the DNA. For this sample the table gives around 300,000 clones, of which 84% were detected only once. Approximately 2% of the sample is held by the ten biggest clonotypes.

From the cysteine up to the phenylalanine, the CDR3 has a length of 14 residues. The sequence is cut down to CDR3 DNA, 42 bases in frame from base 1. For CDR1 and CDR2, the germline V gene lists SGDLS and YYNGEE. V trim: 3 bases; J trim: 4 bases; unmatched bases: 6. Rearrangement joined TRBV9 to TRBJ1-2; the central 7 bases match TRBD1. This receptor was obtained from a woman aged 40-49 years in good health and CMV-seropositive. Sequenced material: PBMCs. The CDR3 reads CASSEGAGRYGYTF. The nucleotides read TGTGCCAGCAGCGAGGGGGCAGGGCGCTATGGCTACACCTTC.